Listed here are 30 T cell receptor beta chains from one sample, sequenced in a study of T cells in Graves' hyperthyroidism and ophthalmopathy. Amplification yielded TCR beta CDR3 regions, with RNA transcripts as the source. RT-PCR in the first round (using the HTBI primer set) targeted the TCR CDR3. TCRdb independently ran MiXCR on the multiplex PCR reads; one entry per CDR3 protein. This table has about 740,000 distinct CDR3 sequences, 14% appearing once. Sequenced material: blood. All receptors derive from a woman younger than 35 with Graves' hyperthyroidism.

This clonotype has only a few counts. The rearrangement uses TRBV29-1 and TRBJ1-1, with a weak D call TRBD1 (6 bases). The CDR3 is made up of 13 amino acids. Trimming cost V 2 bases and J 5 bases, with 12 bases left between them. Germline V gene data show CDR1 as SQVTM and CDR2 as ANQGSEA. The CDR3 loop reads CSVERGAQTEAFF. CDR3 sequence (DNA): TGCAGCGTTGAACGGGGGGCGCAAACTGAAGCTTTCTTT.

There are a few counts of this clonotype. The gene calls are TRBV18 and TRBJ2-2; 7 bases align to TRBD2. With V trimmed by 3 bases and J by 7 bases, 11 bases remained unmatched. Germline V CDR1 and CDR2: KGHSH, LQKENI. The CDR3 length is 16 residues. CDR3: CASSPSLAVGGGELFF. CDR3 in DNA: TGTGCCAGCTCACCGTCCCTAGCGGTCGGTGGCGGGGAGCTGTTTTTT.

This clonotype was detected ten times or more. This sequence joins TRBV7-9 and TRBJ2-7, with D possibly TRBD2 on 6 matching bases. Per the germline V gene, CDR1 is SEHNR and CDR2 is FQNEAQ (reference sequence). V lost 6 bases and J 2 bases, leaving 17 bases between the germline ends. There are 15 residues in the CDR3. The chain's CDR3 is CASSTDGLPAYEQYF. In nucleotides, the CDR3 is TGTGCCAGCAGTACCGACGGACTACCTGCCTACGAGCAGTACTTC.

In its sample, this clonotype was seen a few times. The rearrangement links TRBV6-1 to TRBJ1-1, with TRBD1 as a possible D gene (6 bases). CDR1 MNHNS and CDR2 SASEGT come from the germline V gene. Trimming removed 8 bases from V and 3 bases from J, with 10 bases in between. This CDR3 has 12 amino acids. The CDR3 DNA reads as TGTGCCAGCCGGCAGGGGTACACTGAAGCTTTCTTT. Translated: CASRQGYTEAFF.

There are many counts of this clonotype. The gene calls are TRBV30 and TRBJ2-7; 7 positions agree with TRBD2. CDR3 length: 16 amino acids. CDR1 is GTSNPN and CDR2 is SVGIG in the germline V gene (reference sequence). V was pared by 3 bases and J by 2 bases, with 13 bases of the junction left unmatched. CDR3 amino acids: CAWRPPSRAGTYEQYF. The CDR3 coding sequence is TGTGCCTGGAGGCCCCCCTCCAGAGCGGGAACCTACGAGCAGTACTTC.

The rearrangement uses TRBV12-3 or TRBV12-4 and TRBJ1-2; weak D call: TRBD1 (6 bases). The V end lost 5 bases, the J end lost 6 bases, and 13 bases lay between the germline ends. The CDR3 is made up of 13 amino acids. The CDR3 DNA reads TGTGCCAGCAGTATACAGGGTTGGGATGGCTACACCTTC. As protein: CASSIQGWDGYTF.

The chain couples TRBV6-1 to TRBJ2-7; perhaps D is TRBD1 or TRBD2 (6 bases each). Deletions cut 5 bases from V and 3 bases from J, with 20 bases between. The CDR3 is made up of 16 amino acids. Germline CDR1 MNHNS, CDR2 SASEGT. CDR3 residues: CASSKSGGLFGYEQYF. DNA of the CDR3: TGTGCCAGCAGTAAGAGTGGGGGGCTGTTTGGCTACGAGCAGTACTTC.

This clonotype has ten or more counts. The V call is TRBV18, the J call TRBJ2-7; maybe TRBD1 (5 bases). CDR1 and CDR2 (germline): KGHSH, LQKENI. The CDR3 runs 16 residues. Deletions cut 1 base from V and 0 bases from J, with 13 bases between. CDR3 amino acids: CASSPHARANSYEQYF. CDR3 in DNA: TGTGCCAGCTCACCACACGCCAGGGCGAACTCCTACGAGCAGTACTTC.

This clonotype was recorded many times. The CDR3 DNA follows: TGTGCCAGCAGCTTAGAGGCTAGCTCTCGCCCCGAGCAGTACTTC. Its translation is CASSLEASSRPEQYF. The rearrangement links TRBV7-2 to TRBJ2-7, with a tentative D call TRBD2 (5 bases). The CDR3 is 15 amino acids. The germline V gene encodes CDR1 SGHTA and CDR2 FQGNSA. V lost 1 base, J lost 6 bases, and 16 bases lay in between. Full variable domain (outside the CDR3, taken from reference TRBV7-2 and TRBJ2-7): GAGVSQSPSNKVTEKGKDVELRCDPISGHTALYWYRQSLGQGLEFLIYFQGNSAPDKSGLPSDRFSAERTGGSVSTLTIQRTQQEDSAVYLCASSLEASSRPEQYFGPGTRLTVT.

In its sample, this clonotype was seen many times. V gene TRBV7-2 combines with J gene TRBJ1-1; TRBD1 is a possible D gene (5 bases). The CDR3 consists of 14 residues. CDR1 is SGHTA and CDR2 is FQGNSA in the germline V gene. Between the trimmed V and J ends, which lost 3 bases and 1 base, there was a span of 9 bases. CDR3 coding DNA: TGTGCCAGCAGCTTCGGGGGGAAGAACACTGAAGCTTTCTTT. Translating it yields CASSFGGKNTEAFF.

The CDR3 sequence: CASSFSGSMNTEAFF. CDR3 in DNA: TGTGCCAGCAGCTTCTCGGGCAGTATGAACACTGAAGCTTTCTTT. The chain combines TRBV7-2 with TRBJ1-1; D is undetermined. The CDR3 consists of 15 residues. Per the germline V gene, CDR1 is SGHTA and CDR2 is FQGNSA. Trimming removed 3 bases from V and 0 bases from J, with 11 bases in between.

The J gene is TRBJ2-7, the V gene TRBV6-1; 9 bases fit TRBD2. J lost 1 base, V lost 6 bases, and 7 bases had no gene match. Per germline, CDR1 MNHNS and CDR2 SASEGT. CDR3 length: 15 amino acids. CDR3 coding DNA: TGTGCCAGCAGGTATAGCGGGAGTACATCCTACGAGCAGTACTTC. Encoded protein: CASRYSGSTSYEQYF.

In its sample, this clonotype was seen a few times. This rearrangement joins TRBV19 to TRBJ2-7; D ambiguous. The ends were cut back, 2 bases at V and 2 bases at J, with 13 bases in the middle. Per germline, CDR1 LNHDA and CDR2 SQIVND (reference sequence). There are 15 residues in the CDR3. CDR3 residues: CASSITIATTYEQYF. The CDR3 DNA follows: TGTGCCAGTAGTATAACAATAGCTACTACCTACGAGCAGTACTTC. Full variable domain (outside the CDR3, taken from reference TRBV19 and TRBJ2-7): DGGITQSPKYLFRKEGQNVTLSCEQNLNHDAMYWYRQDPGQGLRLIYYSQIVNDFQKGDIAEGYSVSREKKESFPLTVTSAQKNPTAFYLCASSITIATTYEQYFGPGTRLTVT.

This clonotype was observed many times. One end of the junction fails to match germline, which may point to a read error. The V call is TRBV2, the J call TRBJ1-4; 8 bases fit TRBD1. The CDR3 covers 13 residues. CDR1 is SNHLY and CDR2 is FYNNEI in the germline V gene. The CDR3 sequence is CASREDRGEKLFF. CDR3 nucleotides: TGTGCCAGCAGAGAAGACAGGGGTGAAAAACTGTTTTTT.

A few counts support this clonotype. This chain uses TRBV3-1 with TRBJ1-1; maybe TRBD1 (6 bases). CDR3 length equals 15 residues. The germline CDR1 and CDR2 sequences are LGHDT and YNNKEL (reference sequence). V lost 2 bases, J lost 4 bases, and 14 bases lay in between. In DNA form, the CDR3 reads TGTGCCAGCAGCCAAAATACAGGGATCGGCACTGAAGCTTTCTTT. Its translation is CASSQNTGIGTEAFF.

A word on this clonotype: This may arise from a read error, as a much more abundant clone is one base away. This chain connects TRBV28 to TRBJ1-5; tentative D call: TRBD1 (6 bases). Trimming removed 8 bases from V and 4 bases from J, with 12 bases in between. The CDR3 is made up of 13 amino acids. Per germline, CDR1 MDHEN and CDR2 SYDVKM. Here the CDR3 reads CASGTGINQPQHF. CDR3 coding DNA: TGTGCCAGCGGTACAGGGATTAATCAGCCCCAGCATTTT.

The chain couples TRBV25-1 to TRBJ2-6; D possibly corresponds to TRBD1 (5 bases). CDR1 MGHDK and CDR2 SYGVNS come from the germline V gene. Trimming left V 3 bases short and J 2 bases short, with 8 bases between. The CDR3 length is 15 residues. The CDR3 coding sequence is TGTGCCAGCAGTGAGGGCAGGGCTGGGGCCAACGTCCTGACTTTC. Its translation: CASSEGRAGANVLTF.

In DNA, the CDR3 is TGTGCCAGCAGCCAGGCTGGGGTCGAGGGCTTGGCTTTCTTT. It is translated as CASSQAGVEGLAFF. V and J are TRBV3-1 and TRBJ1-1; the D is unclear. Trimming stripped 3 bases from V and 11 bases from J, with 19 bases between. The germline V gene has CDR1 LGHDT and CDR2 YNNKEL (reference sequence). This CDR3 spans 14 amino acids. Complete variable domain (other parts from reference TRBV3-1 and TRBJ1-1): DTAVSQTPKYLVTQMGNDKSIKCEQNLGHDTMYWYKQDSKKFLKIMFSYNNKELIINETVPNRFSPKSPDKAHLNLHINSLELGDSAVYFCASSQAGVEGLAFFGQGTRLTVV.

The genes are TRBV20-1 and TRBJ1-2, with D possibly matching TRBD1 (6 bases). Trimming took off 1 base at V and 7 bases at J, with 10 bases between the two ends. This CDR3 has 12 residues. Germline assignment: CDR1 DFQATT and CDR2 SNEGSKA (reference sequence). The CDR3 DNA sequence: TGCAGTGCTAGAGCCAAGGGGGGTGGCTACACCTTC. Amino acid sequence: CSARAKGGGYTF.

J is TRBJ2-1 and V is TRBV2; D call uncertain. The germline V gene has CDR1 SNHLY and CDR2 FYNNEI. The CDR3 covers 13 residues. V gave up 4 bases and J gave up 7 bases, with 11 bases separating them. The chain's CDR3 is CASSVPGLNEQFF. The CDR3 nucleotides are TGTGCCAGCAGTGTCCCTGGGTTGAATGAGCAGTTCTTC. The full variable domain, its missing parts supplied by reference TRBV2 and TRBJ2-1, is EPEVTQTPSHQVTQMGQEVILRCVPISNHLYFYWYRQILGQKVEFLVSFYNNEISEKSEIFDDQFSVERPDGSNFTLKIRSTKLEDSAMYFCASSVPGLNEQFFGPGTRLTVL.

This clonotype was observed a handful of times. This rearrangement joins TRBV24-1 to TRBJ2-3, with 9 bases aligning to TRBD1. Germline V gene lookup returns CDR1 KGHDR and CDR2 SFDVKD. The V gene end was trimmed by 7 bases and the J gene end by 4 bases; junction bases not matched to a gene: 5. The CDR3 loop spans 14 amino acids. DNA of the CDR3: TGTGCCACCAGGGACAGGGGCGCCGCAGATACGCAGTATTTT. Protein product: CATRDRGAADTQYF.

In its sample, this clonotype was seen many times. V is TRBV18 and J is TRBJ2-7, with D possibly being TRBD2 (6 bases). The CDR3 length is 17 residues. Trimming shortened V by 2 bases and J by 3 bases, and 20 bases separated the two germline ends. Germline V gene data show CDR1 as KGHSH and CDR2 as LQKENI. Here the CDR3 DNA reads TGTGCCAGCTCACCATCTACGGGCGGGGCAGACTACTACGAGCAGTACTTC. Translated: CASSPSTGGADYYEQYF.

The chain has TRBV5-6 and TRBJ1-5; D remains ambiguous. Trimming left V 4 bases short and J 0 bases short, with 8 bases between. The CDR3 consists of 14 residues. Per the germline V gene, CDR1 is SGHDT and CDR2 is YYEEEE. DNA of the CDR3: TGTGCCAGCAGCGTCTGGCATAGCAATCAGCCCCAGCATTTT. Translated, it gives CASSVWHSNQPQHF.

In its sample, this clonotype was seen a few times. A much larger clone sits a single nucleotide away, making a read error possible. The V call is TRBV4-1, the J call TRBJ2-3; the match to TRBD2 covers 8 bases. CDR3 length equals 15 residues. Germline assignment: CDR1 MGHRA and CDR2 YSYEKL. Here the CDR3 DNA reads TGCGCCAGCAGCCAAAAACTAGCGGCCACAGATACGCGGTATTTT. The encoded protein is CASSQKLAATDTRYF.

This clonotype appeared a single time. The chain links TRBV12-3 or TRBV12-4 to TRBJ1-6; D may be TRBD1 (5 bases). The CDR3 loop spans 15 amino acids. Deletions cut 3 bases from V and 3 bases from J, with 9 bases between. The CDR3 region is CASSFWGIYNSPLHF. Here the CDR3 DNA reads TGTGCCAGCAGTTTCTGGGGGATCTATAATTCACCCCTCCACTTT.

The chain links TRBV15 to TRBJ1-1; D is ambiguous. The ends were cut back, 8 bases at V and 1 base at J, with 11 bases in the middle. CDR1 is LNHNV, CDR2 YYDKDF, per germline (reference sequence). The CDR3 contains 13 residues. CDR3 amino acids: CATRVGANTEAFF. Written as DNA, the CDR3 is TGTGCCACCCGAGTGGGAGCGAACACTGAAGCTTTCTTT.

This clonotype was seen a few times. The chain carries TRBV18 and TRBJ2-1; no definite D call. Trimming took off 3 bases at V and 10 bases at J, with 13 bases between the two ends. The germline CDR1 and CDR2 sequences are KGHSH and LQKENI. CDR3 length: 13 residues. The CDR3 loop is CASSPQKMEEQFF. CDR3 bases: TGTGCCAGCTCACCCCAGAAGATGGAAGAGCAGTTCTTC.

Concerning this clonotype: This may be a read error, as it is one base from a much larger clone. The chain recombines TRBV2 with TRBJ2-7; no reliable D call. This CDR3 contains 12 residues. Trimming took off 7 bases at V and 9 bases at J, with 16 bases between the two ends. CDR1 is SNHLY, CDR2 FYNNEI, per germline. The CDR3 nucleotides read TGTGCCAGCAACTCGAGGCCTAACGGGCAGTACTTC. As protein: CASNSRPNGQYF.

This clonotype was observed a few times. CDR3: CASSPVTGGTYNEQFF. The DNA of the CDR3 is TGTGCCAGCTCACCGGTGACAGGGGGGACCTACAATGAGCAGTTCTTC. The chain joins TRBV18 to TRBJ2-1; the match to TRBD1 covers 9 bases. Germline V CDR1 and CDR2: KGHSH, LQKENI. This CDR3 contains 16 residues. J gave up 2 bases and V 3 bases, and 5 bases lay outside the gene matches.

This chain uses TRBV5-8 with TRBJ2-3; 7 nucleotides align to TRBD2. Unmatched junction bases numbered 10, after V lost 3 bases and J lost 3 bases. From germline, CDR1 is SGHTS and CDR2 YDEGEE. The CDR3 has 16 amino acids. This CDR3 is CASSSNLAAVTDTQYF. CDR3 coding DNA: TGTGCCAGCAGCTCCAACCTAGCGGCCGTTACAGATACGCAGTATTTT.